Presented here are 29 T cell receptor beta chains from one specimen sequenced in a study of blood T cell repertoires in COVID-19. The table came from immunoSEQ multiplex PCR; TCRdb's copy has only in-frame clones and leaves some out. The sample lists 380,000 or so clones, 70% to 90% occurring once. Sequenced material: PBMCs or T cells enriched from blood (not recorded which). The receptors were gathered from a woman in her twenties or thirties with acute COVID-19.

This chain joins TRBV5-5 and TRBJ1-1; 9 bases map to TRBD1. The CDR3 loop spans 14 amino acids. V shed 4 bases, J shed 3 bases, and the junction held 4 bases outside the gene matches. Germline V lookup: CDR1 SGHKS, CDR2 YYEKEE (reference sequence). Here the CDR3 DNA reads TGTGCCAGCAGCGCGGGACAGGGATACACTGAAGCTTTCTTT. Translating gives CASSAGQGYTEAFF.

The chain carries TRBV18 and TRBJ2-2; tentatively, D is TRBD2 (6 bases). CDR3 length: 19 amino acids. Germline V gene data show CDR1 as KGHSH and CDR2 as LQKENI. V was clipped by 3 bases and J by 3 bases, with 23 bases between them. CDR3 region: CASSPLRGGVSAHTGELFF. The DNA of the CDR3 is TGTGCCAGCTCACCCCTCCGTGGAGGGGTTAGTGCACACACCGGGGAGCTGTTTTTT.

The V gene is TRBV10-1, the J gene TRBJ2-7; 7 bases are shared with TRBD1. The CDR3 runs 11 residues. The ends lost 4 bases at V and 6 bases at J; junction bases unmatched: 0. The germline gives CDR1 WNHNN, CDR2 SYGVQD (reference sequence). The CDR3 protein is CASSAGGEQYF. CDR3 DNA sequence: TGCGCCAGCAGTGCAGGGGGCGAGCAGTACTTC.

The table lists this clone with a count of one. The CDR3: CASSDRTVKETQYF. CDR3 DNA: TGTGCCAGCAGTGACAGGACAGTGAAAGAGACCCAGTACTTC. The chain recombines TRBV25-1 with TRBJ2-5; D perhaps matches TRBD1 (6 bases). The CDR3 is made up of 14 amino acids. Trimming removed 3 bases at V and 3 bases at J, with 11 bases between. Germline values: CDR1 MGHDK, CDR2 SYGVNS.

The chain uses TRBV4-1 and TRBJ2-1; tentative D call: TRBD1 (5 bases). The CDR3 consists of 15 residues. The V and J ends lost 3 bases and 7 bases respectively, with 16 bases between them. Germline V gene data show CDR1 as MGHRA and CDR2 as YSYEKL. The CDR3 DNA is TGCGCCAGCAGCCACGCTATAAGGGGCACTAATGAGCAGTTCTTC. It encodes CASSHAIRGTNEQFF.

The J gene is TRBJ2-7, the V gene TRBV24-1; tentative D call: TRBD2 (5 bases). The V gene's germline CDR1 is KGHDR and CDR2 SFDVKD. This CDR3 is built from 13 residues. V dropped 11 bases and J dropped 1 base, with 14 bases sitting between them. This CDR3 reads CAIPDRESYEQYF. The CDR3 DNA is TGTGCCATTCCCGATAGGGAGTCCTACGAGCAGTACTTC.

The chain recombines TRBV28 with TRBJ1-2; D not resolved. Trimming pared 4 bases from V and 5 bases from J, leaving 11 bases between. The length of the CDR3 is 13 residues. Germline V lookup: CDR1 MDHEN, CDR2 SYDVKM. CDR3 bases: TGTGCCAGCAGTTCGTTGGCGGATTATGGCTACACCTTC. Its translation is CASSSLADYGYTF.

The J gene is TRBJ2-3, the V gene TRBV5-7; a weak D match, TRBD1 (5 bases). TRBV5-7 is given ORF status, its function remaining uncertain. The V end lost 4 bases, the J end lost 3 bases, and 27 bases lay between the germline ends. The CDR3 sequence is 19 residues long. The CDR3 loop is CASSQYAGFWTEHTDTQYF. The CDR3, as DNA: TGTGCCAGCAGCCAATATGCAGGGTTCTGGACGGAACATACAGATACGCAGTATTTT.

The chain recombines TRBV2 with TRBJ1-1; D call uncertain. Germline-derived CDR1 and CDR2 are SNHLY and FYNNEI. The CDR3 spans 13 residues. V lost 8 bases to trimming and J lost 1 base, with 11 bases between them. CDR3 nucleotides: TGTGCCAGCGTAGTAAGGAGGAACACTGAAGCTTTCTTT. As protein: CASVVRRNTEAFF.

J is TRBJ1-6 and V is TRBV9; no definite D call. The germline gives CDR1 SGDLS, CDR2 YYNGEE. V lost 3 bases and J lost 9, with 22 bases in between. The length of the CDR3 is 17 residues. The CDR3 DNA reads as TGTGCCAGCAGCGCAACGGGATTAGGATTGGGCGCTTCACCCCTCCACTTT. It encodes CASSATGLGLGASPLHF.

V usage is TRBV7-9 and J usage is TRBJ1-6, with D perhaps matching TRBD1 (6 bases). The V gene's germline CDR1 is SEHNR and CDR2 FQNEAQ (reference sequence). The CDR3 spans 16 residues. The ends were cut back, 5 bases at V and 4 bases at J, with 15 bases in the middle. This CDR3 is CASSRDTSPYNSPLHF. The CDR3 nucleotides are TGTGCCAGCAGCCGGGACACAAGCCCATATAATTCACCCCTCCACTTT.

This rearrangement joins TRBV24-1 to TRBJ2-1; 9 nucleotides agree with TRBD2. The CDR3 is 17 residues long. Trimming cost V 3 bases and J 7 bases; bases outside gene matches: 12. In germline, CDR1 is KGHDR, CDR2 SFDVKD. Here the CDR3 reads CATSDPRGGGEMNEQFF. Written as DNA, the CDR3 is TGTGCCACCAGTGATCCTCGCGGCGGGGGGGAGATGAATGAGCAGTTCTTC.

V is TRBV4-1 and J is TRBJ1-5; 7 nucleotides match TRBD1. CDR1 and CDR2 (germline): MGHRA, YSYEKL. The CDR3 has 16 amino acids. J lost 5 bases, V lost 3 bases, and 10 bases had no gene match. Here the CDR3 reads CASSHDYTGAYQPQHF. The CDR3 DNA is TGCGCCAGCAGCCATGACTACACAGGGGCCTATCAGCCCCAGCATTTT.

As concerns this clone: The same CDR3 is also encoded by other DNA sequences in this sample. The chain carries TRBV18 and TRBJ1-2, with TRBD1 as a possible D gene (5 bases). The CDR3 contains 13 residues. Looked up from germline, CDR1 is KGHSH and CDR2 is LQKENI. The germline V and J ends were trimmed by 3 bases and 4 bases, with 9 bases remaining between them. CDR3 nucleotides: TGTGCCAGCTCACCGGGGCAGATCTATGGCTACACCTTC. As protein: CASSPGQIYGYTF.

This rearrangement joins TRBV5-5 to TRBJ1-4, with D hard to call. The CDR3 contains 15 residues. Trimming shortened V by 0 bases and J by 0 bases, and 6 bases separated the two germline ends. The V gene's germline CDR1 is SGHKS and CDR2 YYEKEE (reference sequence). The CDR3 protein is CASSLDIATNEKLFF. CDR3 bases: TGTGCCAGCAGCTTGGATATCGCAACTAATGAAAAACTGTTTTTT.

The chain carries TRBV2 and TRBJ2-1; the D gene is possibly TRBD1 (6 bases). Germline V gene sequence: CDR1 SNHLY, CDR2 FYNNEI. The V end was cut by 6 bases, the J end by 1 base, with 7 bases between. This CDR3 comprises 13 residues. In DNA, the CDR3 is TGTGCCAGCAGGGACAGTTCCTACAATGAGCAGTTCTTC. Translating gives CASRDSSYNEQFF.

This chain uses TRBV10-3 with TRBJ2-1; 11 nucleotides match TRBD1. Germline CDR1 is ENHRY and CDR2 is SYGVKD. J was trimmed by 9 bases and V by 5 bases; bases with no gene match: 6. The CDR3 totals 14 residues. The CDR3 nucleotides are TGTGCCATCAGTTCGGACAGGGGGCAGCGTGAGCAGTTCTTC. Its protein is CAISSDRGQREQFF.

The chain links TRBV5-1 to TRBJ1-1; possible D gene TRBD1, 5 bases. V lost 3 bases and J lost 1, with 10 bases in between. This CDR3 comprises 14 residues. Germline CDR1 reads SGHRS; CDR2 reads YFSETQ. CDR3 bases: TGCGCCAGCAGCTGGGGGGGACGGAACACTGAAGCTTTCTTT. Its translation: CASSWGGRNTEAFF.

J is TRBJ1-2 and V is TRBV5-6; D is undetermined. The length of the CDR3 is 12 residues. The germline CDR1 and CDR2 sequences are SGHDT and YYEEEE. V was shortened by 0 bases and J by 8 bases, with 8 bases between the two germline ends. The CDR3 region is CASSLVGFGYTF. Written as DNA, the CDR3 is TGTGCCAGCAGCTTGGTCGGGTTCGGCTACACCTTC.

V is TRBV5-6 and J is TRBJ1-2; 9 bases are a match to TRBD1. Trimming took 1 base from V and 11 from J; bases not matched to a gene: 6. The CDR3 sequence is 13 residues long. The germline V gene has CDR1 SGHDT and CDR2 YYEEEE. The DNA of the CDR3 is TGTGCCAGCAGCTTGCTAGGACAGGGGCCTTACACCTTC. This codes for CASSLLGQGPYTF.

The V gene is TRBV10-3, the J gene TRBJ2-5, with 9 bases lining up with TRBD2. V trimming: 0 bases; J trimming: 5 bases; junction bases outside the gene matches: 10. The CDR3 has 17 residues. CDR1 ENHRY and CDR2 SYGVKD come from the germline V gene. As DNA, the CDR3 is TGTGCCATCAGTGAGTCGCCCCTGGCGGGGGGGCAGGAGACCCAGTACTTC. Protein product: CAISESPLAGGQETQYF.

This clone showed up just once. The chain has TRBV9 and TRBJ2-7; weak D call: TRBD1 (6 bases). Germline V gene sequence: CDR1 SGDLS, CDR2 YYNGEE. Deletions cut 0 bases from V and 1 base from J, with 11 bases between. This CDR3 comprises 15 residues. In nucleotides, the CDR3 is TGTGCCAGCAGCGTAGAAGGGGGAAGTTCCTACGAGCAGTACTTC. Amino acid sequence: CASSVEGGSSYEQYF.

The chain has TRBV7-8 and TRBJ1-4; 8 bases match TRBD1. This CDR3 is 13 amino acids long. V lost 5 bases to trimming and J lost 10 bases; unmatched junction nucleotides: 6. Looked up from germline, CDR1 is SGHVS and CDR2 is FQNEAQ. The CDR3 coding sequence is TGTGCCAGCAGCCGGGGACAGGTTCGAAAACTGTTTTTT. Translation gives CASSRGQVRKLFF.

This clone has a single count. The chain has TRBV9 and TRBJ1-3, with D tentatively TRBD1 (6 bases). The CDR3 contains 11 residues. The V and J ends lost 3 bases and 9 bases respectively, with 7 bases between them. Germline CDR1 is SGDLS and CDR2 is YYNGEE. CDR3 DNA: TGTGCCAGCAGCGCAGGGGTCACCATATATTTT. It is translated as CASSAGVTIYF.

The chain couples TRBV5-1 to TRBJ2-3; 7 bases are shared with TRBD1. V was clipped by 5 bases and J by 4 bases; unmatched bases: 4. CDR3 length: 13 amino acids. Germline CDR1 is SGHRS and CDR2 is YFSETQ. CDR3 sequence: CASSMDRPDTQYF. CDR3 sequence (DNA): TGCGCCAGCAGTATGGACAGGCCAGATACGCAGTATTTT.

The chain is built from TRBV6-5 and TRBJ1-1; D possibly corresponds to TRBD1 (6 bases). CDR3 length equals 13 residues. Germline V gives CDR1 MNHEY, CDR2 SVGAGI. Trimming removed 8 bases from V and 6 bases from J, with 16 bases in between. The CDR3 spells CASGRGQDSEAFF. DNA of the CDR3: TGTGCCAGCGGGCGGGGGCAGGATTCTGAAGCTTTCTTT.

This clone was seen a single time. The chain uses TRBV19 and TRBJ1-3; D not resolved. Trimming took off 9 bases at V and 2 bases at J, with 20 bases between the two ends. The CDR3 totals 16 residues. CDR1 is LNHDA, CDR2 SQIVND, per germline (reference sequence). CDR3 nucleotide sequence: TGTGCCAGCTTAAGCCCCTCTTTGTTGGCTGGAAACACCATATATTTT. This sequence encodes CASLSPSLLAGNTIYF.

The V call is TRBV24-1, the J call TRBJ1-2; 12 nucleotides agree with TRBD1. The V segment lost 4 bases and the J segment 6 bases; nucleotides outside the gene matches: 5. Germline values: CDR1 KGHDR, CDR2 SFDVKD. The CDR3 consists of 15 residues. The DNA of the CDR3 is TGTGCCACCAGTGAGGAGGGACAGGGGGCGGATGGCTACACCTTC. As protein: CATSEEGQGADGYTF.

This clone was observed a few times. Here the CDR3 reads CAWTPRSFAGGQYF. In DNA form, the CDR3 reads TGTGCCTGGACTCCCAGATCCTTCGCCGGGGGGCAGTACTTC. The J gene is TRBJ2-7, the V gene TRBV30, with D possibly being TRBD2 (6 bases). Germline-derived CDR1 and CDR2 are GTSNPN and SVGIG (reference sequence). V lost 4 bases and J 9 bases, leaving 22 bases between the germline ends. The CDR3 sequence is 14 residues long.